The TCR beta chain described here comes from a study of blood T cell repertoires in COVID-19. Each recovered donor of Cohort 3 presented with two negative PCRs, clearance, or symptom resolution. The trim removed 0 bases at V and 4 bases at J, leaving 18 bases unmatched. Germline CDR1 and CDR2: SGDLS and YYNGEE. This CDR3 spans 20 amino acids. Repertoires were generated with immunoSEQ multiplex PCR, while TCRdb's copy carries only in-frame clones and drops some. Counted here are over 350,000 clones, more than 75% occurring once; the ten biggest clones make up 0.9% to 1.5%. This sequence was found in a woman between 18 and 30 years old who had recovered from COVID-19. The genes are TRBV9 and TRBJ2-2; 7 nucleotides align to TRBD2. Sequenced material: PBMCs or T cells enriched from blood (not recorded which). The CDR3 DNA follows: TGTGCCAGCAGCGTAGTTGGGGGAGGGCCATTTATAAAATTCACCGGGGAGCTGTTTTTT. Its protein product is CASSVVGGGPFIKFTGELFF.